This T cell receptor (beta chain) is from a study of identical twins. Germline assignment: CDR1 SGHRS and CDR2 YFSETQ. Between the trimmed V and J ends, which lost 0 bases and 0 bases, there was a span of 10 bases. This CDR3 spans 16 amino acids. cDNA molecules carried unique molecular identifiers, and template switching added a universal primer site. A single record per CDR3 protein comes from TCRdb applying MiXCR to the 5' RACE reads. The sample holds more than 1.5 million distinct CDR3 sequences; under 35% are singletons and the top ten take under 0.35%. The TCR comes from a newborn girl in good health. Sequenced input: cord blood. The chain is built from TRBV5-1 and TRBJ1-3; no clear D gene. CDR3 sequence: CASSLVGPRSGNTIYF. As DNA, the CDR3 is TGCGCCAGCAGCTTGGTGGGCCCTCGCTCTGGAAACACCATATATTTT.